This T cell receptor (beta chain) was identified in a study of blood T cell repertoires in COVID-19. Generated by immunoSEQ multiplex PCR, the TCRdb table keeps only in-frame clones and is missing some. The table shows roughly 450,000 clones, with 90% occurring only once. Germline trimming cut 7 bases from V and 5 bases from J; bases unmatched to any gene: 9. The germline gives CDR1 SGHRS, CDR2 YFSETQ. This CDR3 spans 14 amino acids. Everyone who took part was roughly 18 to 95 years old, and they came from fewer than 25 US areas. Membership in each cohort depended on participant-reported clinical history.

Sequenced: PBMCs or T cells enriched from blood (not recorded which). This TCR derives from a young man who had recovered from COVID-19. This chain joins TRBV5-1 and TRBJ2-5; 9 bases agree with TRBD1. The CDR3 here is CASCSGTGRETQYF. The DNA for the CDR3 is TGCGCCAGCTGCTCAGGGACAGGGCGGGAGACCCAGTACTTC.